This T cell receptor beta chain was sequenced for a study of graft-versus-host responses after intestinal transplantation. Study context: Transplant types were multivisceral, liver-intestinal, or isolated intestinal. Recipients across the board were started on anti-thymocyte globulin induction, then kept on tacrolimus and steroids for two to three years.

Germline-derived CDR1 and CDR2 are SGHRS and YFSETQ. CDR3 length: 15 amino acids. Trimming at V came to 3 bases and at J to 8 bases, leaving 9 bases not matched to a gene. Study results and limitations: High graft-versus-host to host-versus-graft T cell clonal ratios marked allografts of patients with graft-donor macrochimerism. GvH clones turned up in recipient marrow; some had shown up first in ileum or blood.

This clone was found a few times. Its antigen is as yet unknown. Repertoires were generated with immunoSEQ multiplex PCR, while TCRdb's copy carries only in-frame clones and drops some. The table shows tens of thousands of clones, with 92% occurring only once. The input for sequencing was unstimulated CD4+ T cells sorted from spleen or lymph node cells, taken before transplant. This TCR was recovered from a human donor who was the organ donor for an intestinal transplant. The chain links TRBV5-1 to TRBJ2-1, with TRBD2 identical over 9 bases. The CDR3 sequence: CASSSLAGARDEQFF. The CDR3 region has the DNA TGCGCCAGCAGCTCACTAGCGGGTGCAAGGGATGAGCAGTTCTTC.